Listed below are T cell receptor beta chains from one sample, sequenced in a study of T cell repertoires in cytomegalovirus infection. Each CDR3 protein is one row after TCRdb ran MiXCR on the reads. The sample lists about 320,000 distinct CDR3 sequences; more than 8% were seen once. Sequencing used PBMCs. The receptors here all came from a human donor in good health (CMV status not recorded). Some clones in this sample may be carry-over from other donors' samples. The conserved cysteine and the conserved F or W are not part of the CDR3 here. Each record gives: D gene, clone size, V gene, CDR3 protein. The D gene is left open where the match is weak. Size is stated for part of the rows, as once, few or many counts, or as a class when the clone is expanded.

NA | NA | TRBV7-4 | ASSQSQVYEQY
TRBD1 | NA | TRBV12-3/TRBV12-4 | ASRAGGHYGYT
TRBD1 | many | TRBV7-9 | ASIPDRASYNEQF
NA | many | TRBV7-2 | ASSLVSDSSGNTIY
TRBD2 | NA | TRBV20-1 | SATTSGSHNEQF
NA | NA | TRBV27 | ASRTRADTQY
NA | NA | TRBV10-1 | ASSESMGAEKQF
TRBD2 | many | TRBV5-5 | ASSLEGLLTGELF
TRBD1 | few | TRBV20-1 | SARVIQGSGDTQY
NA | NA | TRBV18 | ASSPFGGRNTEAF
NA | few | TRBV7-6 | ASSPKLNTEAF
NA | many | TRBV4-2 | ASSQDRQGYQPQH
NA | NA | TRBV11-2 | ASSLDWTDQNEQF
NA | few | TRBV11-2 | ASSSLARTRF
TRBD2 | NA | TRBV5-6 | ASSFNPPRLSGRSYNEQF
NA | many | TRBV7-9 | ASSLVGQGLNEKLF
NA | many | TRBV7-2 | ASSLRTAPYEQY